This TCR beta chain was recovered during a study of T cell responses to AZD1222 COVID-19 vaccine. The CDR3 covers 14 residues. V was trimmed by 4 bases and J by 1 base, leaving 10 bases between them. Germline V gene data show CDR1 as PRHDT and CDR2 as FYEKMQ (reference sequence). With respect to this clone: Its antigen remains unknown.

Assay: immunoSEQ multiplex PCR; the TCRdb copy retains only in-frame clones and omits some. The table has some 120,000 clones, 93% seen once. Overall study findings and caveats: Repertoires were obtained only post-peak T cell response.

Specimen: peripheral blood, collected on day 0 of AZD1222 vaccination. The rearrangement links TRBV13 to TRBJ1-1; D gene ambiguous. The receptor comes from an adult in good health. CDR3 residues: CASSWLPWNTEAFF. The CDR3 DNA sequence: TGTGCCAGCAGCTGGCTTCCTTGGAACACTGAAGCTTTCTTT.